This T cell receptor beta chain was recorded in a study of blood T cell repertoires in COVID-19. Turning to the study itself: COVID-19 samples collected from the United States, Italy and Spain covered acute and convalescent phases. The analysed material was cDNA or gDNA that came from T cells, B-cell-depleted T cells, or PBMCs.

Original data processing: Reference gene primers were amplified, and this amplification served to estimate nucleated cell counts. Data came from immunoSEQ multiplex PCR; TCRdb stores just in-frame clones and leaves some out. The V and J calls and clone size are taken from that table; D and trimming were inferred from the DNA. The data hold some 78,000 clones, with just over 85% observed a single time. This TCR came from a man between 50 and 59 years old with active or convalescent COVID-19. The material sequenced was peripheral blood.

CDR3 sequence reads: CASSPGQIRGATDTQYF. In DNA, the CDR3 is TGTGCCAGCAGCCCCGGACAGATAAGAGGGGCCACAGATACGCAGTATTTT. V and J are TRBV14 and TRBJ2-3; the D gene is possibly TRBD1 (6 bases). The germline gives CDR1 SGHDN, CDR2 FVKESK. V lost 4 bases, J lost 2 bases, and 19 bases lay in between. The CDR3 loop spans 17 amino acids.